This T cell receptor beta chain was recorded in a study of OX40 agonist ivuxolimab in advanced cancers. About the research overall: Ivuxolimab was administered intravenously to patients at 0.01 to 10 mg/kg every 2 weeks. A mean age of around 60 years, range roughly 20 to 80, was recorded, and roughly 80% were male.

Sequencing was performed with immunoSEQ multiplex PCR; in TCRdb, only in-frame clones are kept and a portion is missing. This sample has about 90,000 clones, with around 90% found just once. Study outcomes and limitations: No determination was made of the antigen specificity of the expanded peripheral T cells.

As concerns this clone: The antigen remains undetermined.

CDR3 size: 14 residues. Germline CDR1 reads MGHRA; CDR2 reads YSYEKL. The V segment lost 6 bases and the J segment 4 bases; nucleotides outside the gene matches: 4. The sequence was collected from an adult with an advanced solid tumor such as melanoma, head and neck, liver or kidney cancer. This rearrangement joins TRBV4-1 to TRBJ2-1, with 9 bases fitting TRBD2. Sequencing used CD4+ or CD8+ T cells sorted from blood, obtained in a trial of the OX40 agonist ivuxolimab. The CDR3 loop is CASSSSGDYNEQFF. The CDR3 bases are TGCGCCAGCAGTTCTAGCGGGGATTACAATGAGCAGTTCTTC.